These 18 T cell receptor beta chains were sequenced from one sample in a study of T-cell reconstitution after alpha-beta-depleted transplantation in children. Unique molecular identifiers were used to barcode this TCRbeta library. Via MiXCR, TCRdb re-called the PCR reads, giving one row per CDR3 protein. The sample comprises about 460,000 distinct CDR3 sequences, around 13% of which are singletons, and under 7% rests with the top ten. The sequencing here drew on PBMCs from the stem cell graft donor, taken from the stem cell graft. The receptors come from a human donor who donated a stem cell graft to a child with combined immunodeficiency.

This clonotype was seen a handful of times. The chain recombines TRBV5-6 with TRBJ2-3; the D call may be TRBD1 or TRBD2 (5 bases each). Germline V CDR1 and CDR2: SGHDT, YYEEEE. V was trimmed by 0 bases and J by 0 bases, leaving 11 bases between them. The CDR3 length is 16 residues. The DNA for the CDR3 is TGTGCCAGCAGCTTGGGAGTGGGGGTTAGCACAGATACGCAGTATTTT. Its protein is CASSLGVGVSTDTQYF.

This clonotype has a handful of counts. The chain is built from TRBV20-1 and TRBJ2-1; D not certain. Germline CDR1 is DFQATT and CDR2 is SNEGSKA (reference sequence). The V end was cut by 4 bases, the J end by 2 bases, with 12 bases between. CDR3 length: 14 residues. CDR3 nucleotides: TGCAGTGCTATGTCCCTTAGGACCTACAATGAGCAGTTCTTC. Amino acid sequence: CSAMSLRTYNEQFF.

This clonotype has only a few counts. The chain combines TRBV29-1 with TRBJ2-1; D gene ambiguous. The CDR3 is made up of 12 amino acids. V lost 4 bases, J lost 10 bases, and 14 bases lay in between. Germline loops: CDR1 SQVTM, CDR2 ANQGSEA. DNA for the CDR3: TGCAGCGTTGGTTACACTGGTGGGGAGCAGTTCTTC. Its translation is CSVGYTGGEQFF.

V gene TRBV7-8 combines with J gene TRBJ2-6; possible D gene TRBD1, 5 bases. V was shortened by 1 base and J by 1 base, with 8 bases between the two germline ends. Germline-derived CDR1 and CDR2 are SGHVS and FQNEAQ. The CDR3 runs 16 residues. The DNA for the CDR3 is TGTGCCAGCAGCTTAGGGGCAGGGTCTGGGGCCAACGTCCTGACTTTC. Its protein product is CASSLGAGSGANVLTF.

The CDR3 region has the DNA TGTGCCAGCAGTTCACCGGGACAGTGGAACTACGAGCAGTACTTC. As protein: CASSSPGQWNYEQYF. J is TRBJ2-7 and V is TRBV28; 7 nucleotides agree with TRBD1. From germline, CDR1 is MDHEN and CDR2 SYDVKM. J was trimmed by 3 bases and V by 4 bases; bases with no gene match: 9. CDR3 length: 15 residues.

This chain connects TRBV20-1 to TRBJ2-2; 10 positions agree with TRBD2. Germline V gene lookup returns CDR1 DFQATT and CDR2 SNEGSKA (reference sequence). CDR3 length: 16 residues. Unmatched junction bases numbered 5, after V lost 0 bases and J lost 4 bases. The CDR3 protein is CSARDQGTSVTGELFF. The CDR3 DNA reads TGCAGTGCTAGAGATCAAGGGACTAGCGTCACCGGGGAGCTGTTTTTT.

At least ten counts were recorded for this clonotype. This chain uses TRBV12-3 or TRBV12-4 with TRBJ2-1, with TRBD1 matching over 11 bases. The CDR3 consists of 13 residues. With 4 bases clipped from V and 9 bases from J, the junction kept 2 bases outside the gene matches. The CDR3 DNA follows: TGTGCCAGCAGTTCCGGGACAGGGGGTGAGCAGTTCTTC. It yields the protein CASSSGTGGEQFF.

V usage is TRBV29-1 and J usage is TRBJ2-1; tentatively, D is TRBD1 (5 bases). The germline V gene has CDR1 SQVTM and CDR2 ANQGSEA. V lost 6 bases to trimming and J lost 1 base, with 16 bases between them. The CDR3 has 15 amino acids. CDR3 nucleotides: TGCAGCGTGACCAAACAGGCTACATCCTACAATGAGCAGTTCTTC. This encodes CSVTKQATSYNEQFF.

As to this clonotype: A read error is likely, as this CDR3 ends without the conserved phenylalanine or tryptophan. The DNA is omitted, as the CDR3 cannot be located on it reliably, and the CDR3 follows TCRdb's listing. V and J are TRBV29-1 and TRBJ1-1. The CDR3 adds up to 11 amino acids, both ends counted. CDR1 is SQVTM, CDR2 ANQGSEA, per germline. The CDR3 spells CSVEDRRAVNY.

The chain joins TRBV5-1 to TRBJ1-6; the D gene is possibly TRBD1 (5 bases). CDR1 SGHRS and CDR2 YFSETQ come from the germline V gene. This CDR3 has 13 residues. V was pared by 5 bases and J by 7 bases, with 10 bases between. The chain's CDR3 is CASSQGFNSPLHF. CDR3 DNA sequence: TGCGCCAGCAGTCAGGGTTTCAATTCACCCCTCCACTTT. Full variable domain (rest looked up from reference TRBV5-1 and TRBJ1-6): KAGVTQTPRYLIKTRGQQVTLSCSPISGHRSVSWYQQTPGQGLQFLFEYFSETQRNKGNFPGRFSGRQFSNSRSEMNVSTLELGDSALYLCASSQGFNSPLHFGNGTRLTVT.

The table lists this clonotype with a few counts. The chain couples TRBV24-1 to TRBJ2-3; D call uncertain. Germline assignment: CDR1 KGHDR and CDR2 SFDVKD. CDR3 size: 14 residues. The V gene lost 2 bases and the J gene lost 3 bases, with 8 bases spanning the gap. As DNA, the CDR3 is TGTGCCACCAGTGATTATGACCGGACAGATACGCAGTATTTT. Translation: CATSDYDRTDTQYF.

The chain joins TRBV6-1 to TRBJ2-3, with D possibly TRBD2 on 5 matching bases. This CDR3 spans 15 amino acids. CDR1 and CDR2 (germline): MNHNS, SASEGT. Trimming shortened V by 7 bases and J by 4 bases, and 18 bases separated the two germline ends. CDR3 protein: CASTDLRGIADTQYF. In DNA, the CDR3 is TGTGCCAGCACCGACCTCCGGGGAATAGCAGATACGCAGTATTTT.

This clonotype was found many times. The CDR3 DNA sequence: TGCGCCAGCATACGGAATAGCGGGACTCAAGAGACCCAGTACTTC. Translation gives CASIRNSGTQETQYF. The chain employs TRBV5-1 and TRBJ2-5, with 8 bases matching TRBD2. Trimming took 6 bases from V and 2 from J; bases not matched to a gene: 9. The CDR3 spans 15 residues. Germline V gene lookup returns CDR1 SGHRS and CDR2 YFSETQ. The full variable domain, completed using reference TRBV5-1 and TRBJ2-5, is KAGVTQTPRYLIKTRGQQVTLSCSPISGHRSVSWYQQTPGQGLQFLFEYFSETQRNKGNFPGRFSGRQFSNSRSEMNVSTLELGDSALYLCASIRNSGTQETQYFGPGTRLLVL.

This clonotype has a handful of counts. This sequence joins TRBV6-1 and TRBJ2-7, with D perhaps matching TRBD1 or TRBD2 (6 bases each). Germline lookup yields CDR1 MNHNS and CDR2 SASEGT. The CDR3 spans 21 residues. V was trimmed by 4 bases and J by 3 bases, leaving 34 bases between them. The CDR3 region has the DNA TGTGCCAGCAGTGGGGGCCAGGGGTTGGGGGGCGCTTTTGCCTCGGTCTACGAGCAGTACTTC. It codes for CASSGGQGLGGAFASVYEQYF.

V and J are TRBV7-9 and TRBJ1-2; no definite D call. Trimming removed 5 bases at V and 9 bases at J, with 10 bases between. Looked up from germline, CDR1 is SEHNR and CDR2 is FQNEAQ (reference sequence). The CDR3 consists of 11 residues. DNA for the CDR3: TGTGCCAGCAGCGTTATACAGAGCTACACCTTC. This gives the protein CASSVIQSYTF.

This clonotype was seen more than once but under ten times. The CDR3 DNA is TGTGCCAGCAGCTTAACGTCAGGACAATTCAATGAGCAGTTCTTC. It codes for CASSLTSGQFNEQFF. The rearrangement uses TRBV7-8 and TRBJ2-1, with D possibly TRBD1 on 5 matching bases. The germline V gene has CDR1 SGHVS and CDR2 FQNEAQ. The CDR3 consists of 15 residues. Trimming removed 2 bases at V and 6 bases at J, with 14 bases between.

The chain joins TRBV29-1 to TRBJ2-7, with D possibly matching TRBD1 (5 bases). This CDR3 is built from 15 residues. V shed 2 bases and J shed 0 bases, with 14 bases lying between them. Germline loops: CDR1 SQVTM, CDR2 ANQGSEA. CDR3 in amino acids: CSVEMVDRSSYEQYF. CDR3 sequence (DNA): TGCAGCGTTGAAATGGTTGACAGAAGCTCCTACGAGCAGTACTTC.

This clonotype was detected ten times or more. This chain uses TRBV20-1 with TRBJ1-1, with D uncertain. This CDR3 has 13 amino acids. Germline V gene data show CDR1 as DFQATT and CDR2 as SNEGSKA (reference sequence). V was pared by 2 bases and J by 5 bases, with 12 bases between. CDR3 sequence: CSARRESGTEAFF. Written as DNA, the CDR3 is TGCAGTGCTAGAAGGGAATCGGGTACTGAAGCTTTCTTT.